This record concerns one T cell receptor beta chain sequence. The specificity of this receptor is unknown. No much larger clone is present one base from it, and per-base qualities are unavailable. This entry comes from a study of cytomegalovirus exposure and HLA in healthy donors (dated by TCRdb to about 2017). For the wider study: A later analysis indicated that the 120 validation repertoires were generated on the platform also employed for the approximately 700 repertoires of the first cohort. The study aimed to test whether cataloging public T cell receptors could reveal signatures of past pathogen exposure. Besides the first cohort of roughly 660 subjects, a separate validation cohort made up of some 110 different subjects was used. To predict cytomegalovirus infection status, the study combined high-throughput TCR immunosequencing, statistical association of individual TCRs with disease status, and machine learning. What the study reported, not specific to this receptor: In vitro tests confirmed that a few of the cytomegalovirus-associated TCR beta chains recognize cytomegalovirus antigens. The authors suggested that the approach could potentially be generalized to other disease states and immunological phenotypes. The classifier was reported to diagnose cytomegalovirus status with high specificity and sensitivity in both the original cohort and the validation cohort. All 120 or so repertoires were used to score co-occurrence in the validation cohort in a later analysis, because that analysis had no HLA typing for the cohort. The study listed 170 or so TCR beta chains as associated with cytomegalovirus. Across donors, most TCR sequences were observed very rarely, whereas some public TCRs were present in many individuals. Of the cluster scores, around 95% were above 0 in a later analysis, which found that TCRs clustered in the first cohort also tended to co-occur in the 120 validation repertoires.

Receptor amplification or capture employed the immunoSEQ multiplex PCR assay. Under the source paper's analysis protocol: A statistical classification framework was built for diagnosing cytomegalovirus status from the catalog of TCR beta chain sequences. Entries here come from immuneACCESS through TCRdb and include only in-frame sequences with V and J called. Some clones fail to appear in such tables; in the studies checked, an unresolved V gene covers under half of the shortfall, and the cause of the remainder is unknown. Clone size and the V and J calls come from that table; the DNA yielded D and trimming. Within this sample are 95,000 to 150,000 clones, with 90% to 95% of them counted one time only. Together, the top ten hold less than 1.5% of the sample. The donors were included in the validation cohort of 130 or so subjects, a group kept apart from the roughly 700-subject first cohort. The CDR3 sequence holds 14 residues, the cysteine and phenylalanine included. Only the CDR3 DNA stays, 42 bases, in frame from base 1. As encoded in the germline V gene (reference sequence), CDR1 is LNHDA while CDR2 is SQIVND. A distance of 13 bases separates the germline ends of V and J, which lose 7 bases and 1 base respectively.

The chain employs TRBV19 and TRBJ2-5; TRBD1 is possibly the D segment (5 matching bases). The origin of this receptor is a woman aged 18-35 years in good health and CMV-seronegative. The source material was PBMCs. Here the CDR3 is given as CASNSGIVQETQYF. The DNA reads as follows: TGTGCCAGTAACTCAGGGATCGTCCAAGAGACCCAGTACTTC.